A single sample is the source of the 20 T cell receptor beta chains below, sequenced in a study of blood T cells in healthy people across ages. The authors ran a second PCR of about 7 to 11 cycles using a sample-barcoded 5' primer and a J-beta primer mix. TCRdb re-called the 5' RACE reads through MiXCR, storing one row per CDR3 protein. The table records around 1,600,000 distinct CDR3 sequences, about 45% of them present only once. The specimen was blood. The receptors stem from a woman between 18 and 29 years old in good health.

The chain employs TRBV27 and TRBJ2-5; weak D call: TRBD2 (6 bases). This CDR3 region has 15 residues. V was trimmed by 6 bases and J by 3 bases, leaving 17 bases between them. The germline gives CDR1 MNHEY, CDR2 SMNVEV (reference sequence). The CDR3 is CASSPKRAVEETQYF. In DNA, the CDR3 is TGTGCCAGCAGCCCAAAGCGGGCGGTTGAAGAGACCCAGTACTTC.

The gene calls are TRBV27 and TRBJ2-1; 8 nucleotides match TRBD1. CDR1 is MNHEY, CDR2 SMNVEV, per germline (reference sequence). The V gene end was trimmed by 8 bases and the J gene end by 3 bases; junction bases not matched to a gene: 6. CDR3 length: 14 amino acids. The CDR3 DNA follows: TGTGCCAGCCGGGCGGGACAGGTCTACAATGAGCAGTTCTTC. As protein: CASRAGQVYNEQFF.

The chain carries TRBV10-3 and TRBJ1-5; D gene uncertain. Trimming left V 2 bases short and J 1 base short, with 6 bases between. The germline V gene has CDR1 ENHRY and CDR2 SYGVKD. This CDR3 has 14 residues. CDR3 sequence reads: CAISEPGSNQPQHF. The CDR3 DNA follows: TGTGCCATCAGTGAGCCGGGCAGCAATCAGCCCCAGCATTTT.

This clonotype was counted once. The gene calls are TRBV7-2 and TRBJ2-1; 7 bases line up with TRBD1. The CDR3 totals 15 residues. With 3 bases clipped from V and 9 bases from J, the junction kept 11 bases outside the gene matches. Germline assignment: CDR1 SGHTA and CDR2 FQGNSA. Here the CDR3 DNA reads TGTGCCAGCAGCTTTGAGGCCTTTCCAGGGGGTGAGCAGTTCTTC. Translating gives CASSFEAFPGGEQFF. Looking up the rest from reference TRBV7-2 and TRBJ2-1 gives the full variable domain: GAGVSQSPSNKVTEKGKDVELRCDPISGHTALYWYRQSLGQGLEFLIYFQGNSAPDKSGLPSDRFSAERTGGSVSTLTIQRTQQEDSAVYLCASSFEAFPGGEQFFGPGTRLTVL.

The chain uses TRBV5-1 and TRBJ2-3; D remains unclear. V lost 3 bases and J 4 bases, leaving 15 bases between the germline ends. Germline V CDR1 and CDR2: SGHRS, YFSETQ. CDR3 size: 15 residues. The CDR3 spells CASSWGLDQPDTQYF. The CDR3 DNA sequence: TGCGCCAGCAGCTGGGGATTGGACCAACCAGATACGCAGTATTTT.

This clonotype was found once. The chain has TRBV12-5 and TRBJ1-2; D unclear. V lost 5 bases to trimming and J lost 8 bases, with 12 bases between them. CDR1 and CDR2 from the germline V gene are LGHNT and FRNRAP. This CDR3 comprises 12 residues. The CDR3 DNA reads as TGTGCTAGTGGTCAACCGGCGGGAGGCTACACCTTC. As protein: CASGQPAGGYTF.

The rearrangement uses TRBV9 and TRBJ1-2, with D maybe TRBD1 (5 bases). The V end was cut by 0 bases, the J end by 5 bases, with 11 bases between. CDR1 SGDLS and CDR2 YYNGEE come from the germline V gene. The CDR3 covers 14 residues. The CDR3 loop is CASSVGDGPYGYTF. CDR3 DNA: TGTGCCAGCAGCGTAGGGGACGGACCTTATGGCTACACCTTC.

The chain employs TRBV28 and TRBJ1-2, with 8 bases aligning to TRBD1. Germline loops: CDR1 MDHEN, CDR2 SYDVKM. This CDR3 is built from 13 residues. Germline trimming cut 7 bases from V and 4 bases from J; bases unmatched to any gene: 5. The CDR3: CASTWDRLYGYTF. The CDR3 coding sequence is TGTGCCAGCACCTGGGACAGGCTCTATGGCTACACCTTC.

This clonotype occurred a few times. V usage is TRBV20-1 and J usage is TRBJ2-2; unclear D gene. Germline CDR1 reads DFQATT; CDR2 reads SNEGSKA (reference sequence). The CDR3 has 12 amino acids. Trimming removed 5 bases at V and 5 bases at J, with 9 bases between. This chain's CDR3 is CSAPQPTGELFF. The CDR3 coding sequence is TGCAGTGCTCCACAACCGACCGGGGAGCTGTTTTTT.

In regard to this clonotype: A much larger clonotype is one base distant, so this may be a read error. The V gene is TRBV20-1, the J gene TRBJ2-5; 9 nucleotides agree with TRBD2. Germline CDR1 is DFQATT and CDR2 is SNEGSKA (reference sequence). The CDR3 consists of 15 residues. V trimming: 5 bases; J trimming: 4 bases; junction bases outside the gene matches: 11. In DNA, the CDR3 is TGCAGTGCTTCCCGGACTAGCGAGGGGAGAGAGACCCAGTACTTC. Its protein product is CSASRTSEGRETQYF.

This clonotype showed up just a few times. The V and J genes are TRBV28 and TRBJ2-1; tentatively, D is TRBD1 (6 bases). This CDR3 comprises 12 residues. V shed 0 bases and J shed 15 bases, with 12 bases lying between them. CDR1 and CDR2 from the germline V gene are MDHEN and SYDVKM. The CDR3 DNA reads TGTGCCAGCAGTTTATGGGACAGCGATTTGTTCTTC. Translated, it gives CASSLWDSDLFF.

The chain links TRBV6-5 to TRBJ2-3, with D maybe TRBD2 (6 bases). CDR3 length: 16 residues. Germline V gene data show CDR1 as MNHEY and CDR2 as SVGAGI. V dropped 11 bases and J dropped 0 bases, with 21 bases sitting between them. DNA for the CDR3: TGTGCCCGCAATCGACTAGGGGCAAGAAGCACAGATACGCAGTATTTT. Protein product: CARNRLGARSTDTQYF.

This chain uses TRBV20-1 with TRBJ2-5, with D possibly matching TRBD2 (7 bases). V shed 1 base and J shed 2 bases, with 17 bases lying between them. Germline V gene data show CDR1 as DFQATT and CDR2 as SNEGSKA (reference sequence). The CDR3 extends over 16 amino acids. This chain's CDR3 is CSARGRRGGIQETQYF. The CDR3 coding sequence is TGCAGTGCTAGAGGTCGGAGGGGGGGCATTCAAGAGACCCAGTACTTC.

In this sample, this clonotype turned up many times. The chain carries TRBV10-3 and TRBJ2-1; D remains unclear. Germline V CDR1 and CDR2: ENHRY, SYGVKD. This CDR3 comprises 13 residues. V lost 6 bases to trimming and J lost 4 bases, with 10 bases between them. This CDR3 is CAIREMGYNEQFF. CDR3 bases: TGTGCCATCAGGGAGATGGGTTACAATGAGCAGTTCTTC.

The chain recombines TRBV20-1 with TRBJ1-5; TRBD1 agrees at 8 bases. The CDR3 is made up of 15 amino acids. Germline loops: CDR1 DFQATT, CDR2 SNEGSKA (reference sequence). V gave up 5 bases and J gave up 7 bases; unmatched junction bases: 13. The CDR3 region has the DNA TGCAGTGCTCTAACTTCAAACAGGGGGAACCAGCCCCAGCATTTT. Amino acids: CSALTSNRGNQPQHF.

This clonotype appeared a few times. The chain links TRBV4-2 to TRBJ2-4; no reliable D call. The germline V and J ends were trimmed by 2 bases and 1 base, with 18 bases remaining between them. This CDR3 has 18 amino acids. Germline V gene lookup returns CDR1 LGHNA and CDR2 YNFKEQ. DNA of the CDR3: TGTGCCAGCAGCCAAACCGACTCCGTCCTAAGGGCCAAAAACATTCAGTACTTC. It codes for CASSQTDSVLRAKNIQYF.

The rearrangement joins TRBV27 to TRBJ1-1, with a possible D match to TRBD1 (6 bases). The CDR3 has 14 amino acids. Germline CDR1 is MNHEY and CDR2 is SMNVEV (reference sequence). V lost 6 bases and J 5 bases, leaving 16 bases between the germline ends. Here the CDR3 DNA reads TGTGCCAGCAGGTCGGGAGGGGGGGGGACTGAAGCTTTCTTT. Translation gives CASRSGGGGTEAFF.

The chain recombines TRBV5-1 with TRBJ1-1; the match to TRBD1 covers 7 bases. Losses at the gene ends were 6 bases for V and 7 bases for J; bases not matched to a gene: 15. Germline V CDR1 and CDR2: SGHRS, YFSETQ. This CDR3 spans 15 amino acids. The CDR3 region has the DNA TGCGCCAGCACCCTACGGGGAGGGGGCGCCCGTGAAGCTTTCTTT. Amino acids: CASTLRGGGAREAFF.

This clonotype was observed a few times. A much larger clone lies one base from this, so it may be a read error. The chain combines TRBV2 with TRBJ2-3; D unresolved. This CDR3 comprises 12 residues. CDR1 SNHLY and CDR2 FYNNEI come from the germline V gene. V was clipped by 8 bases and J by 2 bases, with 8 bases between them. Here the CDR3 DNA reads TGTGCCAGCGCGAGTACCACAGATACGCAGTATTTT. This gives the protein CASASTTDTQYF.

This clonotype has more than one count but fewer than ten. V and J are TRBV20-1 and TRBJ2-1; the D gene is possibly TRBD2 (6 bases). Between the trimmed V and J ends, which lost 1 base and 2 bases, there was a span of 12 bases. Germline V gives CDR1 DFQATT, CDR2 SNEGSKA (reference sequence). The CDR3 is 15 amino acids. CDR3 DNA: TGCAGTGCTAGAGCAGGGACTGGTCCCTACAATGAGCAGTTCTTC. Its translation: CSARAGTGPYNEQFF.